A selection of T cell receptor beta chains follows, all from one sample in a study of blood T cell repertoires in COVID-19. Sequenced by immunoSEQ multiplex PCR; TCRdb stores in-frame clones only, minus some. The table includes approximately 180,000 clones, nearly 90% detected once. The sequenced sample consisted of peripheral blood. These receptors were obtained from a man between 60 and 75 years old with active or convalescent COVID-19. Each CDR3 is given with its conserved first and last residue. Fields, in order: V gene, D gene, J gene, clone size, CDR3 DNA, CDR3 protein. The D gene is left open where the match is weak. Clone size is shown for a subset of rows, as once, few, many or a class of expanded clone.

TRBV2	NA	TRBJ2-5	NA	TGTGCCAGCAGTGAAGAGGGCAGGGCGGGGGAGACCCAGTACTTC	CASSEEGRAGETQYF
TRBV19	NA	TRBJ1-3	few	TGTGCCAGTAGTATCTCAGATTTTGGAAACACCATATATTTT	CASSISDFGNTIYF
TRBV19	TRBD2	TRBJ2-7	once	TGTGCCAGTAGTAAGTCTGGCGGGGGGGTCTCTTCCTACGAGCAGTACTTC	CASSKSGGGVSSYEQYF
TRBV5-1	TRBD1	TRBJ2-3	NA	TGCGCCAGCAGCCTCCTGGGGACAGGGATAGGTGATACGCAGTATTTT	CASSLLGTGIGDTQYF
TRBV5-6	NA	TRBJ1-3	few	TGTGCCAGCAGCTTGGAGGGGGTCTCTGGAAACACCATATATTTT	CASSLEGVSGNTIYF
TRBV7-9	NA	TRBJ1-5	few	TGTGCCAGCAGCTCCTCATCAGGGTTAGCCCATCAGCCCCAGCATTTT	CASSSSSGLAHQPQHF
TRBV5-4	TRBD1	TRBJ2-5	NA	TGTGCCAGCAGCTTGTCCCCTACAGGGGGCAAAGAGACCCAGTACTTC	CASSLSPTGGKETQYF
TRBV4-1	NA	TRBJ1-4	NA	TGCGCCAGCAGCCTACAGGGAAAAACTAATGAAAAACTGTTTTTT	CASSLQGKTNEKLFF
TRBV13	NA	TRBJ2-7	NA	TGTGCCAGCAGCTCGCCCGGAGTGCTCGAGCAGTACTTC	CASSSPGVLEQYF
TRBV18	TRBD1	TRBJ1-2	many	TGTGCCAGCTCACCGGACAGGGAGGATGGCTACACCTTC	CASSPDREDGYTF
TRBV6-1	TRBD1	TRBJ1-3	NA	TGTGCCAGCAGTTTCGACAGGGGCGGAAACACCATATATTTT	CASSFDRGGNTIYF
TRBV6-1	NA	TRBJ1-6	NA	TGTGCCAGCAGTGAAGCAGGGAGCAATTCACCCCTCCACTTT	CASSEAGSNSPLHF
TRBV4-1	NA	TRBJ1-3	once	TGCGCCAGCAGCCAAGATCCCGGTGCTGGAAACACCATATATTTT	CASSQDPGAGNTIYF
TRBV5-1	TRBD1	TRBJ2-3	NA	TGCGCCAGCAGCTTGGGACAGGGACGCACAGATACGCAGTATTTT	CASSLGQGRTDTQYF
TRBV9	NA	TRBJ1-4	once	TGTGCCAGCAGCGTAGAGGCGGAGCGACTGTTTTTT	CASSVEAERLFF
TRBV9	NA	TRBJ1-2	NA	TGTGCCAGCAGCCCTACATCTGGGTTGCCGGGGGGCTACACCTTC	CASSPTSGLPGGYTF
TRBV2	NA	TRBJ1-6	NA	TGTGCCGGATCGGAGGTCGGTAATTCACCCCTCCACTTT	CAGSEVGNSPLHF
TRBV11-3	NA	TRBJ2-1	NA	TGTGCCAGCAGCTTAGTTGACAACAATGAGCAGTTCTTC	CASSLVDNNEQFF
TRBV2	NA	TRBJ1-2	NA	TGTGCCAGCAGTGTCGGGCAGGGTAGCGGCTACACCTTC	CASSVGQGSGYTF
TRBV9	NA	TRBJ2-5	NA	TGTGCCAGCAGCTCAAGGGGTCTGCGGGAGACCCAGTACTTC	CASSSRGLRETQYF
TRBV12-3/TRBV12-4	NA	TRBJ1-6	NA	TGTGCCAGCAGCCTATTGAATTCACCCCTCCACTTT	CASSLLNSPLHF
TRBV19	TRBD1	TRBJ1-2	NA	TGTGCCAGTAGAAAAACCGCCGGGACAGGGAACTATGGCTACACCTTC	CASRKTAGTGNYGYTF
TRBV11-2	TRBD2	TRBJ2-3	NA	TGTGCCAGCAGCTCGGGGGGGGGCGCAAGTAGCACAGATACGCAGTATTTT	CASSSGGGASSTDTQYF
TRBV7-3	TRBD2	TRBJ2-1	NA	TGTGCCAGCAGCTCAGGACTAGCGGGGGCCTGGGATGAGCAGTTCTTC	CASSSGLAGAWDEQFF
TRBV6-4	TRBD1	TRBJ1-3	NA	TGTGCCAGCAGTGACTCTAGGACAGGGTACTCTGGAAACACCATATATTTT	CASSDSRTGYSGNTIYF
TRBV4-2	TRBD2	TRBJ2-7	NA	TGTGCCAGCAGCCAAGAGACGCGGGGGAGGGAGCAGTACTTC	CASSQETRGREQYF